This paragraph covers one T cell receptor beta chain sequence. The antigen is not known. The data were produced by immunoSEQ multiplex PCR, yet TCRdb's version contains in-frame clones alone and is incomplete. The data show about 150,000 clones, roughly 94% seen once. This specimen comes from a study of OX40 agonist ivuxolimab in advanced cancers. Study-wide context: Hepatocellular carcinoma, melanoma, renal cell or head and neck cancer was diagnosed in the dose-escalation patients. Whole-study findings and limits: Dosing at 0.1 to 3.0 mg/kg was accompanied by clonal expansion of CD4+ and CD8+ blood T cells by week 6. Low levels of normalized T-cell clonal expansion also appeared in some nonresponders. Antigen specificity remained undetermined for the expanded peripheral T cells.

V was trimmed by 5 bases and J by 6 bases, leaving 10 bases between them. Per germline, CDR1 SGHTA and CDR2 FQGNSA. The CDR3 loop spans 13 amino acids. The TCR originated in an adult with an advanced solid tumor such as melanoma, head and neck, liver or kidney cancer. This sequence joins TRBV7-2 and TRBJ2-2; no clear D. This specimen was CD4+ or CD8+ T cells sorted from blood, taken in a trial of the OX40 agonist ivuxolimab. CDR3 amino acids: CASSPARPGELFF. CDR3 coding DNA: TGTGCCAGCAGCCCCGCGAGACCCGGGGAGCTGTTTTTT.